These 26 T cell receptor beta chains originate from one sample sequenced in a study of regulatory T cells in long-lasting Graves disease. Time point given: newly diagnosed GD, antithyroid drugs for less than 3 months. From RNA extracted from PBMCs, the TCR library was made. Construction of TCR beta libraries relied on iRepertoire HTBI primers and on Arm-PCR targeting CDR3 regions. TCRdb itself ran the multiplex PCR reads through MiXCR, one entry per CDR3 protein. The data contain 400,000 to 500,000 distinct CDR3 sequences, 15% to 20% of them seen just once; the ten biggest clones take up about 25%. These data were likewise used in another study, on T cells in Graves' hyperthyroidism and ophthalmopathy.

Specimen: peripheral blood mononuclear cells (PBMCs), collected at new diagnosis, from a patient treated with antithyroid drugs. The receptors stem from a woman in her late teens or twenties with Graves disease.

This sequence joins TRBV7-3 and TRBJ2-5; 10 nucleotides align to TRBD2. V shed 6 bases, J shed 4 bases, and the junction held 2 bases outside the gene matches. The CDR3 totals 13 residues. Per the germline V gene, CDR1 is SGHTA and CDR2 is FQGTGA. In DNA, the CDR3 is TGTGCCAGCAGACCTAGCGGGGGAGAGACCCAGTACTTC. The encoded protein is CASRPSGGETQYF.

This clonotype occurred many times. The chain uses TRBV11-2 and TRBJ2-7, with 11 bases matching TRBD2. CDR1 is SGHAT, CDR2 FQNNGV, per germline. This CDR3 spans 14 amino acids. The J segment lost 3 bases and the V segment lost 5 bases, leaving 3 bases of the junction unmatched. DNA for the CDR3: TGTGCCAGCAGCCAGGGACTAGCGGTCTACGAGCAGTACTTC. Amino acids: CASSQGLAVYEQYF. The full variable domain, rest sourced from reference TRBV11-2 and TRBJ2-7, is EAGVAQSPRYKIIEKRQSVAFWCNPISGHATLYWYQQILGQGPKLLIQFQNNGVVDDSQLPKDRFSAERLKGVDSTLKIQPAKLEDSAVYLCASSQGLAVYEQYFGPGTRLTVT.

Ten or more counts support this clonotype. The chain has TRBV12-3 or TRBV12-4 and TRBJ1-1; a possible D gene is TRBD1 (5 bases). The CDR3 contains 13 residues. Trimming took off 7 bases at V and 8 bases at J, with 17 bases between the two ends. The CDR3 spells CASISGGSGEAFF. The CDR3 DNA sequence: TGTGCCAGCATATCGGGGGGGTCGGGGGAAGCTTTCTTT.

The J gene is TRBJ1-4, the V gene TRBV29-1; the match to TRBD1 covers 7 bases. CDR3 length: 13 amino acids. CDR1 SQVTM and CDR2 ANQGSEA come from the germline V gene. V gave up 4 bases and J gave up 6 bases; unmatched junction bases: 5. In nucleotides, the CDR3 is TGCAGCGTTGGGGACAGTTCTTATGAAAAACTGTTTTTT. Translation gives CSVGDSSYEKLFF.

This clonotype has ten or more counts. The chain employs TRBV11-2 and TRBJ1-5; D gene uncertain. V lost 2 bases to trimming and J lost 2 bases, with 13 bases between them. Per the germline V gene, CDR1 is SGHAT and CDR2 is FQNNGV. The CDR3 has 16 amino acids. The CDR3 DNA sequence: TGTGCCAGCAGCTTATTTGGGGAGGTTGGCAATCAGCCCCAGCATTTT. It is translated as CASSLFGEVGNQPQHF. Based on the CDR3 plus reference TRBV11-2 and TRBJ1-5, the full variable domain is EAGVAQSPRYKIIEKRQSVAFWCNPISGHATLYWYQQILGQGPKLLIQFQNNGVVDDSQLPKDRFSAERLKGVDSTLKIQPAKLEDSAVYLCASSLFGEVGNQPQHFGDGTRLSIL.

This clonotype was seen ten or more times. The V and J genes are TRBV5-5 and TRBJ2-7, with D possibly matching TRBD2 (5 bases). From germline, CDR1 is SGHKS and CDR2 YYEKEE (reference sequence). This CDR3 is built from 12 residues. Between the trimmed V and J ends, which lost 5 bases and 6 bases, there was a span of 12 bases. Here the CDR3 reads CASSREGGEQYF. For the CDR3, the DNA is TGTGCCAGCAGTCGAGAGGGCGGCGAGCAGTACTTC.

J is TRBJ2-3 and V is TRBV20-1, with 9 bases fitting TRBD1. V shed 1 base and J 2 bases; nucleotides not matched to a gene: 7. Germline CDR1 DFQATT, CDR2 SNEGSKA (reference sequence). This CDR3 spans 16 amino acids. CDR3 sequence: CSARVPRTGATDTQYF. DNA for the CDR3: TGCAGTGCTAGAGTCCCCAGGACAGGGGCCACAGATACGCAGTATTTT.

This sequence joins TRBV14 and TRBJ2-1; no clear D gene. The CDR3 consists of 13 residues. Per the germline V gene, CDR1 is SGHDN and CDR2 is FVKESK. V dropped 6 bases and J dropped 4 bases, with 10 bases sitting between them. As DNA, the CDR3 is TGTGCCAGCAGTAATCAGAATTACAATGAGCAGTTCTTC. Encoded protein: CASSNQNYNEQFF.

The sample holds many counts of this clonotype. The V gene is TRBV28, the J gene TRBJ2-7, with 9 bases matching TRBD2. The CDR3 sequence is 17 residues long. From germline, CDR1 is MDHEN and CDR2 SYDVKM. The V gene end was trimmed by 8 bases and the J gene end by 2 bases; junction bases not matched to a gene: 16. The CDR3 sequence is CASEGPGLAGEAYEQYF. The CDR3 bases are TGTGCCAGCGAAGGTCCAGGGTTAGCGGGAGAGGCCTACGAGCAGTACTTC. Full variable domain (rest looked up from reference TRBV28 and TRBJ2-7): DVKVTQSSRYLVKRTGEKVFLECVQDMDHENMFWYRQDPGLGLRLIYFSYDVKMKEKGDIPEGYSVSREKKERFSLILESASTNQTSMYLCASEGPGLAGEAYEQYFGPGTRLTVT.

This clonotype was counted ten times or more. The chain joins TRBV20-1 to TRBJ2-5; 10 bases match TRBD1. CDR1 is DFQATT, CDR2 SNEGSKA, per germline (reference sequence). The trim removed 1 base at V and 5 bases at J, leaving 25 bases unmatched. CDR3 length: 21 amino acids. CDR3 protein: CSARAGTGARTSGDPWETQYF. The DNA of the CDR3 is TGCAGTGCTAGAGCCGGGACAGGGGCCCGTACTAGCGGAGACCCGTGGGAGACCCAGTACTTC.

This chain links TRBV6-1 with TRBJ1-4, with 7 bases aligning to TRBD1. V trimming: 6 bases; J trimming: 8 bases; junction bases outside the gene matches: 9. Germline values: CDR1 MNHNS, CDR2 SASEGT. The CDR3 extends over 14 amino acids. This CDR3 is CASRLQGRREKLFF. CDR3 coding DNA: TGTGCCAGCAGATTACAGGGGAGGAGGGAAAAACTGTTTTTT.

This clonotype was picked up many times. The J gene is TRBJ1-1, the V gene TRBV7-6, with D hard to call. Between the trimmed V and J ends, which lost 4 bases and 2 bases, there was a span of 8 bases. Germline CDR1 SGHVS, CDR2 FNYEAQ. CDR3 length: 13 amino acids. DNA for the CDR3: TGTGCCAGCAGCTCACAGATTAACACTGAAGCTTTCTTT. It specifies CASSSQINTEAFF.

This clonotype has ten or more counts. The chain is built from TRBV29-1 and TRBJ2-5, with D uncertain. Germline V CDR1 and CDR2: SQVTM, ANQGSEA. V was clipped by 4 bases and J by 9 bases, with 12 bases between them. The CDR3 is 11 amino acids. CDR3 in DNA: TGCAGCGTTGGGCCTCAGAGAGCCCAGTACTTC. Residues: CSVGPQRAQYF.

This chain joins TRBV12-3 or TRBV12-4 and TRBJ1-5; TRBD1 aligns across 10 bases. Trimming removed 6 bases from V and 1 base from J; junction bases left unmatched: 12. The CDR3 is 18 residues long. CDR3 sequence reads: CASSRDRGVSGSNQPQHF. CDR3 sequence (DNA): TGTGCCAGCAGCCGGGACAGGGGCGTCTCGGGGAGCAATCAGCCCCAGCATTTT.

This clonotype has a count of ten or more. Mismatch with germline at one junction end may stem from a read error. The chain carries TRBV12-3 or TRBV12-4 and TRBJ2-3; possible D gene TRBD2, 5 bases. There are 14 residues in the CDR3. The chain's CDR3 is CASSVGGSTDTQYF. Written as DNA, the CDR3 is TGCGCCAGCAGTGTCGGCGGGAGCACAGATACGCAGTATTTT.

Of note for this clonotype: A read error is possible here, since a much larger clone lies one base away. The rearrangement links TRBV7-2 to TRBJ2-7; the D gene is possibly TRBD1 (6 bases). The V and J ends lost 5 bases and 1 base respectively, with 15 bases between them. CDR1 SGHTA and CDR2 FQGNSA come from the germline V gene. The CDR3 has 15 amino acids. CDR3: CASSLSGQISYEQYF. CDR3 DNA sequence: TGTGCCAGCAGCCTTTCCGGACAGATTTCCTACGAGCAGTACTTC.

Points on this clonotype: This is likely an artifact of a read error, given a far larger clone one base away. This chain joins TRBV7-2 and TRBJ2-5; perhaps D is TRBD1 or TRBD2 (5 bases each). The DNA end lines up better with TRBJ2-1; the J call may be wrong. The CDR3 extends over 14 amino acids. Germline V gives CDR1 SGHTA, CDR2 FQGNSA. DNA of the CDR3: TGTGCCAGCAGCTTAGCGGGACGGCACAATGAGCAGTTCTTC. Its translation: CASSLAGRHNEQFF.

The chain links TRBV2 to TRBJ2-3, with 8 bases lining up with TRBD2. CDR1 and CDR2 from the germline V gene are SNHLY and FYNNEI. J was trimmed by 5 bases and V by 4 bases; bases with no gene match: 8. The CDR3 sequence is 15 residues long. The CDR3 nucleotides are TGTGCCAGCAGTGTTTTAGGAACTAGCGGAGATACGCAGTATTTT. This encodes CASSVLGTSGDTQYF.

This clonotype has a count of ten or more. The chain combines TRBV12-3 or TRBV12-4 with TRBJ1-1; no clear D gene. CDR3 length: 16 amino acids. V gave up 3 bases and J gave up 5 bases, with 19 bases separating them. Here the CDR3 reads CASSFVAGIGTTEAFF. The CDR3 nucleotides read TGTGCCAGCAGTTTCGTAGCCGGCATAGGAACAACTGAAGCTTTCTTT.

The rearrangement uses TRBV27 and TRBJ1-5, with a tentative D call TRBD1 (5 bases). The CDR3 is 15 residues long. Trimming shortened V by 0 bases and J by 6 bases, and 12 bases separated the two germline ends. Germline values: CDR1 MNHEY, CDR2 SMNVEV (reference sequence). The CDR3 bases are TGTGCCAGCAGTTTATCCGCAGGGCTAGGTCAGCCCCAGCATTTT. Translation gives CASSLSAGLGQPQHF.

This clonotype has ten or more counts. The chain joins TRBV24-1 to TRBJ2-1; D is unresolved. Trimming stripped 6 bases from V and 6 bases from J, with 11 bases between. The V gene's germline CDR1 is KGHDR and CDR2 SFDVKD. This CDR3 comprises 13 residues. Here the CDR3 reads CATSLEGLNEQFF. In DNA, the CDR3 is TGTGCCACCAGTCTGGAAGGGCTCAATGAGCAGTTCTTC.

This rearrangement joins TRBV5-4 to TRBJ2-2; D uncertain. V shed 4 bases and J shed 0 bases, with 7 bases lying between them. The CDR3 extends over 14 amino acids. CDR1 is SGHNT, CDR2 YYREEE, per germline (reference sequence). The CDR3: CASSPASNTGELFF. CDR3 DNA sequence: TGTGCCAGCAGCCCGGCCTCGAACACCGGGGAGCTGTTTTTT.

In the case of this clonotype: This likely traces to a read error, being one base from a far larger clone. This chain joins TRBV27 and TRBJ1-1; D perhaps matches TRBD1 (5 bases). The germline CDR1 and CDR2 sequences are MNHEY and SMNVEV (reference sequence). The CDR3 consists of 14 residues. The CDR3 loop reads CAGSFRGQNTEAFF. For the CDR3, the DNA is TGTGCCGGCAGTTTCCGCGGACAGAACACTGAAGCTTTCTTT.

This clonotype occurred a few times. V usage is TRBV5-4 and J usage is TRBJ2-1, with 12 nucleotides matching TRBD2. Germline CDR1 and CDR2: SGHNT and YYREEE (reference sequence). Trimming at V came to 2 bases and at J to 6 bases, leaving 9 bases not matched to a gene. The CDR3 is 17 amino acids. Here the CDR3 DNA reads TGTGCCAGCAGCTTCGGACTAGCGGGGCATTCAGGCAATGAGCAGTTCTTC. This translates into CASSFGLAGHSGNEQFF.

CDR3 loop: CASSQDWTHYGYTF. The CDR3 DNA sequence: TGTGCCAGCAGCCAAGATTGGACACACTATGGCTACACCTTC. The chain links TRBV3-1 to TRBJ1-2; TRBD1 is a possible D gene (5 bases). V lost 0 bases and J lost 3, with 8 bases in between. Germline lookup yields CDR1 LGHDT and CDR2 YNNKEL (reference sequence). CDR3 length: 14 residues. The variable domain in full, completed from reference TRBV3-1 and TRBJ1-2, reads DTAVSQTPKYLVTQMGNDKSIKCEQNLGHDTMYWYKQDSKKFLKIMFSYNNKELIINETVPNRFSPKSPDKAHLNLHINSLELGDSAVYFCASSQDWTHYGYTFGSGTRLTVV.

In this sample, this clonotype turned up many times. This chain joins TRBV28 and TRBJ2-2; TRBD2 might be the D (6 bases). Germline V gene lookup returns CDR1 MDHEN and CDR2 SYDVKM. Trimming took 10 bases from V and 2 from J, leaving 14 bases between them. This CDR3 has 14 amino acids. CDR3 sequence (DNA): TGTGCCACCCGCCCGGGAGCTAACACCGGGGAGCTGTTTTTT. Amino acid sequence: CATRPGANTGELFF.